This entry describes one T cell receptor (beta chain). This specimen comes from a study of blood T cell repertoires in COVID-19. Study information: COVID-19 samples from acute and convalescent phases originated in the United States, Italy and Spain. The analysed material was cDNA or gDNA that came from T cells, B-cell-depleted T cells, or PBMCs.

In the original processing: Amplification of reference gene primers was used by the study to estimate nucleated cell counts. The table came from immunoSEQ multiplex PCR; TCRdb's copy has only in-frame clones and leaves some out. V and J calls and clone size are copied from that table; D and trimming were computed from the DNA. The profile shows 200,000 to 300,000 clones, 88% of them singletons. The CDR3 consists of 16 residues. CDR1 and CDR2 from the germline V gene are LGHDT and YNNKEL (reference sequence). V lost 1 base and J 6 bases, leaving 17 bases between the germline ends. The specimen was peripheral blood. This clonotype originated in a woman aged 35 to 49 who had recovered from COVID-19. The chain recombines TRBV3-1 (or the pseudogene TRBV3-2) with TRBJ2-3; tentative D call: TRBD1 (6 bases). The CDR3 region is CASSQGSAGVGDTQYF. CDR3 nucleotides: TGTGCCAGCAGCCAAGGGTCGGCAGGGGTAGGGGATACGCAGTATTTT.